The next 11 T cell receptor beta chains were all read from a single sample in a study of T cells in Graves' hyperthyroidism and ophthalmopathy. Researchers took RNA transcripts and amplified the TCR beta CDR3 regions from them. When the TCR CDR3 underwent first-round RT-PCR, the HTBI primer set was used. MiXCR, applied by TCRdb to the multiplex PCR reads, yields one record per CDR3 protein. The data hold 650,000 to 850,000 distinct CDR3 sequences, with around 20% observed a single time. Sequences were obtained from blood. These TCRs come from a woman aged 45-65 years with Graves' hyperthyroidism that later progressed to Graves' ophthalmopathy.

This clonotype has a handful of counts. As the CDR3 is not closed by the conserved phenylalanine or tryptophan, this likely results from a read error. V is TRBV20-1 and J is TRBJ2-5; 11 nucleotides line up with TRBD2. In germline, CDR1 is DFQATT, CDR2 SNEGSKA (reference sequence). Trimming at V came to 3 bases and at J to 5 bases, leaving 14 bases not matched to a gene. This CDR3 has 17 residues. As DNA, the CDR3 is TGCAGTGCTAGCGACCTTCGAACTAGCGGGGGAGGCGAGACCCAGTACCTC. As protein: CSASDLRTSGGGETQYL.

The chain recombines TRBV20-1 with TRBJ1-2; D perhaps matches TRBD1 (5 bases). Trimming took 5 bases from V and 8 from J, leaving 12 bases between them. The CDR3 contains 11 residues. Germline lookup yields CDR1 DFQATT and CDR2 SNEGSKA (reference sequence). The CDR3 spells CSAGRRDGYTF. The CDR3 DNA sequence: TGCAGTGCTGGGCGGCGGGACGGCTACACCTTC.

This clonotype was detected many times. The chain recombines TRBV11-2 with TRBJ2-1; D possibly uses TRBD1 or TRBD2 (6 bases each). CDR3 length: 16 residues. Trimming pared 4 bases from V and 9 bases from J, leaving 22 bases between. Germline lookup yields CDR1 SGHAT and CDR2 FQNNGV. CDR3 coding DNA: TGTGCCAGCAGCTCCATAGGGGGGCGAGGGGTCGGTGAGCAGTTCTTC. Translation: CASSSIGGRGVGEQFF.

This clonotype was observed many times. V gene TRBV11-2 combines with J gene TRBJ1-5, with D unclear. The CDR3 runs 14 residues. Between the trimmed V and J ends, which lost 6 bases and 5 bases, there was a span of 14 bases. The germline CDR1 and CDR2 sequences are SGHAT and FQNNGV. The CDR3 bases are TGTGCCAGCAGGGCAGGAGGCGCGGATCAGCCCCAGCATTTT. Translating it yields CASRAGGADQPQHF.

This clonotype was seen only a few times. The chain joins TRBV20-1 to TRBJ1-4, with 8 bases aligning to TRBD1. V shed 3 bases and J 10 bases; nucleotides not matched to a gene: 4. This CDR3 comprises 12 residues. The V gene's germline CDR1 is DFQATT and CDR2 SNEGSKA (reference sequence). Here the CDR3 reads CSARAQGVKLFF. The DNA of the CDR3 is TGCAGTGCTAGGGCACAGGGGGTAAAACTGTTTTTT.

CDR3 sequence reads: CASKEGYNTDTQYF. The CDR3, as DNA: TGTGCCAGCAAGGAGGGCTACAACACAGATACGCAGTATTTT. V usage is TRBV2 and J usage is TRBJ2-3, with D maybe TRBD2 (6 bases). V was pared by 7 bases and J by 2 bases, with 13 bases between. Germline V gene sequence: CDR1 SNHLY, CDR2 FYNNEI. The CDR3 has 14 residues.

In this sample, this clonotype turned up many times. The V and J genes are TRBV30 and TRBJ1-2; the D gene is possibly TRBD1 (5 bases). The CDR3 length is 14 residues. Germline CDR1 GTSNPN, CDR2 SVGIG (reference sequence). The germline V and J ends were trimmed by 0 bases and 4 bases, with 12 bases remaining between them. CDR3 bases: TGTGCCTGGAGTGTAAAGGGGCTGAGCTATGGCTACACCTTC. Translation: CAWSVKGLSYGYTF.

The rearrangement links TRBV9 to TRBJ1-6, with D perhaps TRBD1 (6 bases). CDR1 SGDLS and CDR2 YYNGEE come from the germline V gene. CDR3 length equals 14 residues. V was cut by 4 bases and J by 8 bases, with 13 bases left in between. The CDR3 nucleotides are TGTGCCAGCAGCCCTCGGACAGCAGATTCACCCCTCCACTTT. The encoded protein is CASSPRTADSPLHF.

The rearrangement uses TRBV12-5 and TRBJ1-5; possibly TRBD1 for D (6 bases). CDR3 length: 16 residues. The germline V and J ends were trimmed by 2 bases and 3 bases, with 14 bases remaining between them. CDR1 is LGHNT, CDR2 FRNRAP, per germline. CDR3 in amino acids: CASGLTSGDLNQPQHF. Here the CDR3 DNA reads TGTGCTAGTGGTTTGACCTCAGGGGACCTCAATCAGCCCCAGCATTTT.

The CDR3: CSVRTGEGYTF. Written as DNA, the CDR3 is TGCAGCGTAAGGACAGGGGAAGGCTACACCTTC. This chain uses TRBV29-1 with TRBJ1-2; 9 nucleotides agree with TRBD1. Germline lookup yields CDR1 SQVTM and CDR2 ANQGSEA. V was clipped by 6 bases and J by 8 bases; unmatched bases: 4. The CDR3 is 11 amino acids.

Here the CDR3 reads CASRARQGSNEKLFF. The CDR3 DNA is TGTGCCAGCAGAGCTCGACAGGGATCTAATGAAAAACTGTTTTTT. V usage is TRBV6-1 and J usage is TRBJ1-4; 7 bases fit TRBD1. V was pared by 6 bases and J by 3 bases, with 7 bases of the junction left unmatched. The CDR3 extends over 15 amino acids. Germline CDR1 and CDR2: MNHNS and SASEGT.